Sequencing of this T cell receptor (beta chain) was carried out in a study of cytomegalovirus exposure and HLA in healthy donors. The study, taken as a whole, reports: Some TCR beta chains (roughly 160 of them) were listed as cytomegalovirus-associated.

The CDR3 totals 16 residues. CDR1 MGHRA and CDR2 YSYEKL come from the germline V gene. Trimming left V 0 bases short and J 6 bases short, with 14 bases between. Using immunoSEQ multiplex PCR, the repertoire was profiled, and TCRdb retains in-frame clones only, with some absent. The data hold 60,000 to 85,000 clones, with approximately 95% observed a single time. The donors were part of the validation cohort of more than 90 subjects. That cohort was separate from the first cohort, which comprised 550 to 750 subjects. This clone appeared a single time. Its antigen is currently unknown. The source of this sequence is a man aged 18 to 29 in good health and CMV-seropositive. The chain joins TRBV4-1 to TRBJ2-2; perhaps TRBD2 as D (5 bases). The specimen was PBMCs. DNA for the CDR3: TGCGCCAGCAGCCAAGATGAGGGTTCGGTCTCCGGGGAGCTGTTTTTT. It translates to CASSQDEGSVSGELFF.